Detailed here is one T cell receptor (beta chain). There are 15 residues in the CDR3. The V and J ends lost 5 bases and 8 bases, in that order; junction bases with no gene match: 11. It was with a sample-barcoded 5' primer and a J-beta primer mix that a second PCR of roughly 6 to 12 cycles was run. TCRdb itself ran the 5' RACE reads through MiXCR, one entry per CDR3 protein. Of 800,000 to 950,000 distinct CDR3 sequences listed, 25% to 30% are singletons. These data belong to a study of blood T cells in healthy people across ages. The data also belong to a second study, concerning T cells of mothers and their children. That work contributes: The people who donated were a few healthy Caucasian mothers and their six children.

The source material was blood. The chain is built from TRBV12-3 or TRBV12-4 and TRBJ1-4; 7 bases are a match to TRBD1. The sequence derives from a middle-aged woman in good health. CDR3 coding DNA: TGTGCCAGCAGTAACGTCGGCAGGGGGAACGAAAAACTGTTTTTT. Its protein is CASSNVGRGNEKLFF.